The 6 T cell receptor beta chains below come from one sample, sequenced in a study of T-cell reconstitution after alpha-beta-depleted transplantation in children. Library preparation (for TCRbeta) was performed with unique molecular identifiers. Each CDR3 protein gets one entry after TCRdb re-called the PCR reads with MiXCR. The sample has approximately 500,000 distinct CDR3 sequences, over 25% seen once. Material: PBMCs, obtained before TCRalphabeta/CD19-depleted stem cell transplant. Source of these receptors: a boy in the first two years of life with Wiskott-Aldrich syndrome, due to receive a stem cell transplant.

This clonotype was detected a few times. This chain connects TRBV5-1 to TRBJ2-1, with D unclear. Per the germline V gene, CDR1 is SGHRS and CDR2 is YFSETQ. Trimming left V 0 bases short and J 5 bases short, with 9 bases between. The CDR3 runs 14 residues. CDR3 in DNA: TGCGCCAGCAGCTTGGGGACGGTACACAATGAGCAGTTCTTC. This encodes CASSLGTVHNEQFF.

In DNA, the CDR3 is TGCAGTGCTAGAATTAGCGGGCAGGGGAATGAGCAGTTCTTC. This gives the protein CSARISGQGNEQFF. The J gene is TRBJ2-1, the V gene TRBV20-1; maybe TRBD2 (7 bases). The length of the CDR3 is 14 residues. The V end lost 2 bases, the J end lost 7 bases, and 15 bases lay between the germline ends. Per germline, CDR1 DFQATT and CDR2 SNEGSKA (reference sequence).

This clonotype came up many times. The chain combines TRBV7-9 with TRBJ1-1; D is uncertain. The CDR3 contains 14 residues. Germline lookup yields CDR1 SEHNR and CDR2 FQNEAQ (reference sequence). V was trimmed by 4 bases and J by 4 bases, leaving 13 bases between them. The CDR3 spells CASSYRHPSTEAFF. The DNA of the CDR3 is TGTGCCAGCAGCTACCGGCATCCGAGCACTGAAGCTTTCTTT.

V usage is TRBV5-1 and J usage is TRBJ2-2; D is possibly TRBD1 (5 bases). Germline assignment: CDR1 SGHRS and CDR2 YFSETQ. The CDR3 runs to 15 residues. Trimming removed 1 base from V and 4 bases from J, with 11 bases in between. The CDR3 spells CASSLIRGSTGELFF. In nucleotides, the CDR3 is TGCGCCAGCAGCTTGATAAGGGGAAGCACCGGGGAGCTGTTTTTT.

The J gene is TRBJ2-7, the V gene TRBV5-1; D is unclear. Germline CDR1 is SGHRS and CDR2 is YFSETQ. The CDR3 sequence is 13 residues long. V was shortened by 0 bases and J by 5 bases, with 9 bases between the two germline ends. This CDR3 reads CASSLGPSDEQYF. The CDR3 coding sequence is TGCGCCAGCAGCTTGGGCCCTAGTGACGAGCAGTACTTC.

In its sample, this clonotype was seen a few times. The chain combines TRBV5-1 with TRBJ2-3; 8 bases are a match to TRBD1. V shed 0 bases, J shed 5 bases, and the junction held 5 bases outside the gene matches. The CDR3 is 15 amino acids. Germline values: CDR1 SGHRS, CDR2 YFSETQ. CDR3 residues: CASSLVGTGKDTQYF. In DNA, the CDR3 is TGCGCCAGCAGCTTGGTTGGGACAGGCAAAGATACGCAGTATTTT.